This TCR beta chain appears in the sequencing data of a study of high-grade serous ovarian cancer treatment subgroups. Tumor samples were taken before definitive surgery or chemotherapy. Sequenced by immunoSEQ multiplex PCR; TCRdb stores in-frame clones only, minus some. The data contain around 4,200 clones, roughly four fifths of them singletons. The sample taken for sequencing was tumor tissue. The sequence was obtained from a human donor with high-grade serous ovarian cancer.

CDR3 region: CASSLDPGTYNSPLHF. The CDR3 DNA reads as TGTGCCAGCAGTTTAGACCCCGGGACCTATAATTCACCCCTCCACTTT. The J gene is TRBJ1-6, the V gene TRBV27, with D unclear. Germline assignment: CDR1 MNHEY and CDR2 SMNVEV (reference sequence). CDR3 length: 16 residues. Trimming stripped 2 bases from V and 2 bases from J, with 10 bases between.